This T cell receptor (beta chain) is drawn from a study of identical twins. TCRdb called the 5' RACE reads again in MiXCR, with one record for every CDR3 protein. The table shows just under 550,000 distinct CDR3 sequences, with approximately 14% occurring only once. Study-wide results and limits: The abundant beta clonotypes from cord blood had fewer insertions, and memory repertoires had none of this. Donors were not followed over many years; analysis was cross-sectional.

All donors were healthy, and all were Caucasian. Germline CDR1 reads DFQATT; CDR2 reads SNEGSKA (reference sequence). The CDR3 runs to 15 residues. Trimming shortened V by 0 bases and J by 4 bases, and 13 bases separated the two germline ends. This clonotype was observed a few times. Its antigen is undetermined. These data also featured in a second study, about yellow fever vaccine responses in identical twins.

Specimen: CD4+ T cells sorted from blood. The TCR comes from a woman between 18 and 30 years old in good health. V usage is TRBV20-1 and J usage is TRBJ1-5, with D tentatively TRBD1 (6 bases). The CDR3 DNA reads TGCAGTGCTAGAGACCACGACAGGTTAAATCAGCCCCAGCATTTT. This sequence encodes CSARDHDRLNQPQHF.